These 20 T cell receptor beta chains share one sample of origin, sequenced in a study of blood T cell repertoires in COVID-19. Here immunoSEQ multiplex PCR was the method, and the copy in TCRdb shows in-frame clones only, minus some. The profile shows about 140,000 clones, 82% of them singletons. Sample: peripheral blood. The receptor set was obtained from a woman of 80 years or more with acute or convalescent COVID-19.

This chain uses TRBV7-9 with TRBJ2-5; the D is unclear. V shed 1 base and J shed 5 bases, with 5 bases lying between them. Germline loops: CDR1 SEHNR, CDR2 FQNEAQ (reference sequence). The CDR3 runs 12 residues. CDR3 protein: CASSLGAETQYF. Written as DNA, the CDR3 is TGTGCCAGCAGCTTAGGAGCGGAGACCCAGTACTTC.

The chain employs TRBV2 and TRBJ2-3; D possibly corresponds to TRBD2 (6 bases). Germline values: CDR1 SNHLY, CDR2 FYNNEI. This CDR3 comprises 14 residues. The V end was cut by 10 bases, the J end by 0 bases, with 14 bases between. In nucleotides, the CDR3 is TGTGCCAACAAGCGGGTCACGAGCACAGATACGCAGTATTTT. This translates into CANKRVTSTDTQYF.

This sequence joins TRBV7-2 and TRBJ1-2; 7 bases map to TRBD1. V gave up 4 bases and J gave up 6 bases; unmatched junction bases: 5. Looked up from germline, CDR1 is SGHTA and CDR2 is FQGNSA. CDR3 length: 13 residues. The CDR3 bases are TGTGCCAGCAGCTACCGACAGGGAGATGGCTACACCTTC. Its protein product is CASSYRQGDGYTF.

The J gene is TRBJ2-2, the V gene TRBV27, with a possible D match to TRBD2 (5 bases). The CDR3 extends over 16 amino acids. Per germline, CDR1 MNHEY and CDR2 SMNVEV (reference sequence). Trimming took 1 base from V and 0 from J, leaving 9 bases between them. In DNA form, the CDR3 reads TGTGCCAGCAGTTTATGGCAGAGGGCGAACACCGGGGAGCTGTTTTTT. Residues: CASSLWQRANTGELFF.

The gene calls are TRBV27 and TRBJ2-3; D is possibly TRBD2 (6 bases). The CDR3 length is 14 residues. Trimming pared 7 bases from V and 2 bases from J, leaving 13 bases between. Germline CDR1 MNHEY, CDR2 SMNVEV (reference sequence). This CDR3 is CASTPLAPTDTQYF. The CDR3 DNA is TGTGCCAGCACTCCCCTAGCGCCCACAGATACGCAGTATTTT.

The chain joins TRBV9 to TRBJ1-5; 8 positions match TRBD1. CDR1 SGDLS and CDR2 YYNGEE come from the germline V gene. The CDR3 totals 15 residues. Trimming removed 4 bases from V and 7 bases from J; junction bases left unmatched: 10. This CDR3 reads CASSPGQVEGQPQHF. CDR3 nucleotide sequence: TGTGCCAGCAGCCCGGGACAGGTGGAAGGACAGCCCCAGCATTTT.

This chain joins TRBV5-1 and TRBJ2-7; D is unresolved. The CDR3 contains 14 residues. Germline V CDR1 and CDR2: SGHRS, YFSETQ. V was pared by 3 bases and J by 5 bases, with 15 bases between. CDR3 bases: TGCGCCAGCAGCTACTCCGCCCCAACTAACGAGCAGTACTTC. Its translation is CASSYSAPTNEQYF.

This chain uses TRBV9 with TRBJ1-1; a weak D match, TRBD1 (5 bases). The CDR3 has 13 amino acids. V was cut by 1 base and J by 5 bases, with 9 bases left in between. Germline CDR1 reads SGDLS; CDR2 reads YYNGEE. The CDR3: CASSVPGLTEAFF. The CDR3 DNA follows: TGTGCCAGCAGCGTACCAGGGTTAACTGAAGCTTTCTTT.

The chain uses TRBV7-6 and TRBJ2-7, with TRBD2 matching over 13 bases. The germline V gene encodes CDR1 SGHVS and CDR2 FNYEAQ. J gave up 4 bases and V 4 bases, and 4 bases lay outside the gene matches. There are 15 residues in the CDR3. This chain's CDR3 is CASSYGLAGDYEQYF. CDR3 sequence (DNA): TGTGCCAGCAGCTACGGACTAGCGGGAGATTACGAGCAGTACTTC.

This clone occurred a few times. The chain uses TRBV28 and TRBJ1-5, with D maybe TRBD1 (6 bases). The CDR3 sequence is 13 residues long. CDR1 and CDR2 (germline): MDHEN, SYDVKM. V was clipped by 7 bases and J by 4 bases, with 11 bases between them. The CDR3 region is CASNVDRNQPQHF. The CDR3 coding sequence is TGTGCCAGCAACGTCGACAGGAATCAGCCCCAGCATTTT.

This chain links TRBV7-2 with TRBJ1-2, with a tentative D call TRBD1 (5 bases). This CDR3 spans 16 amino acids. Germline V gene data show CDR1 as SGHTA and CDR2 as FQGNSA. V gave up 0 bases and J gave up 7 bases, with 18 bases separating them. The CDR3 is CASSLALPVAGGGYTF. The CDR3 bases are TGTGCCAGCAGCTTAGCGCTTCCCGTCGCGGGGGGTGGCTACACCTTC.

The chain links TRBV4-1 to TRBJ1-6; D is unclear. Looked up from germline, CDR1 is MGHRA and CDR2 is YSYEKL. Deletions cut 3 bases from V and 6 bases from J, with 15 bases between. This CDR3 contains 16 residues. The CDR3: CASSHPPGWVNSPLHF. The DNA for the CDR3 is TGCGCCAGCAGCCATCCTCCGGGGTGGGTTAATTCACCCCTCCACTTT.

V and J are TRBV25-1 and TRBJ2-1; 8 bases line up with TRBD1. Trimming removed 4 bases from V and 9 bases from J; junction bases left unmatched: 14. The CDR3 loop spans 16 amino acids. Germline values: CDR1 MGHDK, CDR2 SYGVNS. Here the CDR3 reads CASSVATGGVSGEQFF. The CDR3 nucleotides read TGTGCCAGCAGTGTCGCAACAGGGGGTGTTTCGGGTGAGCAGTTCTTC.

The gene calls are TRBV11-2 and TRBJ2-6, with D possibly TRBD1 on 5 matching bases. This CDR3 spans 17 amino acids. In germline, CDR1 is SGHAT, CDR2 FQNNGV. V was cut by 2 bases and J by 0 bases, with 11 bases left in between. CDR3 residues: CASSLMYRSSGANVLTF. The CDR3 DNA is TGTGCCAGCAGCTTAATGTACAGGTCCTCTGGGGCCAACGTCCTGACTTTC.

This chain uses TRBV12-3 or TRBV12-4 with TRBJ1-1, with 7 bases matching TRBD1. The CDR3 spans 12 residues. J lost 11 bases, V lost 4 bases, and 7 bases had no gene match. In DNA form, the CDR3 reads TGTGCCAGCAGTTACAGGGGCGGGCTCGCTTTCTTT. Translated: CASSYRGGLAFF.

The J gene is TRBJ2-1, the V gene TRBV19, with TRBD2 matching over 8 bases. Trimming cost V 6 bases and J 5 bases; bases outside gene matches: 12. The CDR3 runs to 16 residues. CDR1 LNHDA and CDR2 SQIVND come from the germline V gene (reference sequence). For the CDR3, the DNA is TGTGCCAGTAGACAATTCGGGACTAGAGGGAACAATGAGCAGTTCTTC. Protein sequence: CASRQFGTRGNNEQFF. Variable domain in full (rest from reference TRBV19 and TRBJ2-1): DGGITQSPKYLFRKEGQNVTLSCEQNLNHDAMYWYRQDPGQGLRLIYYSQIVNDFQKGDIAEGYSVSREKKESFPLTVTSAQKNPTAFYLCASRQFGTRGNNEQFFGPGTRLTVL.

The CDR3 DNA follows: TGTGCCAGCAGTTGGCGGACGAACACCGGGGAGCTGTTTTTT. This codes for CASSWRTNTGELFF. This chain uses TRBV6-5 with TRBJ2-2; D is undetermined. The V and J ends lost 4 bases and 0 bases respectively, with 6 bases between them. Per the germline V gene, CDR1 is MNHEY and CDR2 is SVGAGI. The length of the CDR3 is 14 residues.

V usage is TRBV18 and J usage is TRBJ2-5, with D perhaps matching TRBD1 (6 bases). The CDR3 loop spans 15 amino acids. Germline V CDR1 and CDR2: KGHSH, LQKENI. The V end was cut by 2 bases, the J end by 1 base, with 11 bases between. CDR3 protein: CASSPWDTSQETQYF. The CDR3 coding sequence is TGTGCCAGCTCACCATGGGACACCTCCCAAGAGACCCAGTACTTC. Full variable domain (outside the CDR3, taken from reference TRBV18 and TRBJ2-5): NAGVMQNPRHLVRRRGQEARLRCSPMKGHSHVYWYRQLPEEGLKFMVYLQKENIIDESGMPKERFSAEFPKEGPSILRIQQVVRGDSAAYFCASSPWDTSQETQYFGPGTRLLVL.

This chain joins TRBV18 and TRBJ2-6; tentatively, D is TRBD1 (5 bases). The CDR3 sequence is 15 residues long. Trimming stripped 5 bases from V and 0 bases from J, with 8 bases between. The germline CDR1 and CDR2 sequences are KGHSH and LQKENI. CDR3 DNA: TGTGCCAGCTCAAACAGGAACTCTGGGGCCAACGTCCTGACTTTC. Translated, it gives CASSNRNSGANVLTF.

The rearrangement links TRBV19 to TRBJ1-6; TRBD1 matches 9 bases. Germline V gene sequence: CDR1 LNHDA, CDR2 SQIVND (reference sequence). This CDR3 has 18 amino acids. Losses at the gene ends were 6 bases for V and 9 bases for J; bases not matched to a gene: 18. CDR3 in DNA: TGTGCCAGTAGCTCCCTTGAGACAGGGGGGCCAGTCGGTTCACCCCTCCACTTT. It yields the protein CASSSLETGGPVGSPLHF.